The T cell receptor (beta chain) under discussion was sequenced for a study of blood T cell repertoires in COVID-19. Study-level information: Specimens from acute and convalescent COVID-19 originated in the United States, Italy and Spain.

Trimming cost V 5 bases and J 0 bases; bases outside gene matches: 7. This CDR3 region has 15 residues. Germline-derived CDR1 and CDR2 are GTSNPN and SVGIG (reference sequence). Some clones are missing from TCRdb's copy, which holds only in-frame ones; the method was immunoSEQ multiplex PCR. The data hold some 200,000 clones, with approximately 82% observed a single time. This chain connects TRBV30 to TRBJ2-3; 8 bases map to TRBD1. The sequence came from a woman in her thirties or forties with acute or convalescent COVID-19. The sequenced sample consisted of peripheral blood. Written as DNA, the CDR3 is TGTGCCTGGTCCGCGGACAGGGTGAGCACAGATACGCAGTATTTT. Translating gives CAWSADRVSTDTQYF.